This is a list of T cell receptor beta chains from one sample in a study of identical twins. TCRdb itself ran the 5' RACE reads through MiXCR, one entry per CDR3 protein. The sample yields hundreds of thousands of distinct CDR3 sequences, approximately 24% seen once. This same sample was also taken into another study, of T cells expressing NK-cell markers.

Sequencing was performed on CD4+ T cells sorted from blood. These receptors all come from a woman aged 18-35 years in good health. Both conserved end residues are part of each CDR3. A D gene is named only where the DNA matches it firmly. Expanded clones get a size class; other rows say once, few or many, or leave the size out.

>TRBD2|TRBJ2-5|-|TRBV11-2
CASSFRDEDRGLAGPYQETQYF
TGTGCCAGCAGCTTTAGAGACGAAGACCGGGGACTAGCGGGCCCGTACCAAGAGACCCAGTACTTC
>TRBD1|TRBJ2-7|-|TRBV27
CASERDRNYEQYF
TGTGCCAGCGAACGGGACAGAAACTACGAGCAGTACTTC
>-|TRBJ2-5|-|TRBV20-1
CSGGQREETQYF
TGCAGTGGAGGGCAGCGGGAAGAGACCCAGTACTTC
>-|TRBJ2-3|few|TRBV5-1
CASSLRGGSDTQYF
TGCGCCAGCAGCTTGCGGGGCGGCTCAGATACGCAGTATTTT
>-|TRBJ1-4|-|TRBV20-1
CSARTAQNEKLFF
TGCAGTGCGAGGACAGCACAGAATGAAAAACTGTTTTTT
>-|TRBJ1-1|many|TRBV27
CASSARVTSRNTEAFF
TGTGCCAGCAGTGCCCGAGTGACAAGCCGGAACACTGAAGCTTTCTTT
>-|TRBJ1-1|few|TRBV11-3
CASSFRGTMNTEAFF
TGTGCCAGCAGCTTTCGGGGAACCATGAACACTGAAGCTTTCTTT
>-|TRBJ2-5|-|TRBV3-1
CATTEEETQYF
TGTGCCACCACAGAAGAAGAGACCCAGTACTTC
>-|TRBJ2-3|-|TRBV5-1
CASSVLSSTDTQYF
TGCGCCAGCAGCGTCCTCTCTAGCACAGATACGCAGTATTTT
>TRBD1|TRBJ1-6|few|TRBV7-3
CASSLKGASPLHF
TGTGCCAGCAGCTTAAAGGGGGCTTCACCCCTCCACTTT
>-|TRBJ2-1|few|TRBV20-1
CSARDAGARKFF
TGCAGTGCTAGAGATGCGGGGGCTAGAAAATTCTTC
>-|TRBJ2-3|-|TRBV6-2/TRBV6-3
CASSEGHTQYF
TGTGCCAGCAGCGAAGGGCATACGCAGTATTTT
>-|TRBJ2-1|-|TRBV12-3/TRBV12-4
CASSSGNLNYNEQFF
TGTGCCAGCAGTTCGGGGAATTTAAACTACAATGAGCAGTTCTTC
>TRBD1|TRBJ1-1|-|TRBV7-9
CASSSRRQGTEAFF
TGTGCCAGCAGCTCCCGGAGACAGGGCACTGAAGCTTTCTTT
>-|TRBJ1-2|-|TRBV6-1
CASSLTRGYGYTF
TGTGCCAGCAGCCTTACAAGGGGCTATGGCTACACCTTC